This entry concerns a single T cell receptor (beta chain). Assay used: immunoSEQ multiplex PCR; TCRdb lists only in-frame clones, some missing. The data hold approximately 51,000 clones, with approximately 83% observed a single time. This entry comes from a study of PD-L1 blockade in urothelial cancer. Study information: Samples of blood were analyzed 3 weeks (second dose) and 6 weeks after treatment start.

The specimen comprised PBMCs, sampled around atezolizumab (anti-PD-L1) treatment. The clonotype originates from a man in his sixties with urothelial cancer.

This CDR3 is CATSRGGQAGTDTQYF. The CDR3 DNA is TGTGCCACCAGCAGAGGGGGACAGGCTGGCACAGATACGCAGTATTTT. The gene calls are TRBV15 and TRBJ2-3; 8 bases fit TRBD1. Germline lookup yields CDR1 LNHNV and CDR2 YYDKDF (reference sequence). The CDR3 is 16 amino acids. J gave up 1 base and V 1 base, and 4 bases lay outside the gene matches.